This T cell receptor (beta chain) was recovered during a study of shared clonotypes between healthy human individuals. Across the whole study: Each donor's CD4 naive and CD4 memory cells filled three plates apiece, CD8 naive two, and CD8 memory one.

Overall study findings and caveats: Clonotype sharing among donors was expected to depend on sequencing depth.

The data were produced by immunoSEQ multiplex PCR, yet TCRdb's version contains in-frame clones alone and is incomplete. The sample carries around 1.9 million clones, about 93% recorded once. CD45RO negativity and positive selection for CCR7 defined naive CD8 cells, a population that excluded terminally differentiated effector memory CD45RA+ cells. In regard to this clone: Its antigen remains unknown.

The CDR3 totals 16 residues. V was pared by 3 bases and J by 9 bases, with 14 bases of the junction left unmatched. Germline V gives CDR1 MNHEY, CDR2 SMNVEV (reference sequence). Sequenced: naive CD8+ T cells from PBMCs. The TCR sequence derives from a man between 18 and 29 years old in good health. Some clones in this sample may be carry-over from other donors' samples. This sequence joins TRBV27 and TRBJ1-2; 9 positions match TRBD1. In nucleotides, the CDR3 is TGTGCCAGCAGTTTGAACACCGGGACAGGGTTTCGGAGCTACACCTTC. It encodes CASSLNTGTGFRSYTF.